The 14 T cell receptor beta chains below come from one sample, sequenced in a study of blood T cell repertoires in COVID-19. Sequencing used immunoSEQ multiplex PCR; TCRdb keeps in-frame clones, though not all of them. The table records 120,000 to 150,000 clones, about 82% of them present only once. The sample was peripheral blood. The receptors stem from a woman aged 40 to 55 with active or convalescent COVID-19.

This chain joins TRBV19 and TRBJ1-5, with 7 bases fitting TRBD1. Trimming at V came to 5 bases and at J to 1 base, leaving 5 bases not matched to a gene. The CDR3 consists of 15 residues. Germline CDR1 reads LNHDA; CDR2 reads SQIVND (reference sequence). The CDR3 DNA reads TGTGCCAGTAGTGTTTTCAGGGGGAGCAATCAGCCCCAGCATTTT. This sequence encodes CASSVFRGSNQPQHF. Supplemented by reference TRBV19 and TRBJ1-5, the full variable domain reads DGGITQSPKYLFRKEGQNVTLSCEQNLNHDAMYWYRQDPGQGLRLIYYSQIVNDFQKGDIAEGYSVSREKKESFPLTVTSAQKNPTAFYLCASSVFRGSNQPQHFGDGTRLSIL.

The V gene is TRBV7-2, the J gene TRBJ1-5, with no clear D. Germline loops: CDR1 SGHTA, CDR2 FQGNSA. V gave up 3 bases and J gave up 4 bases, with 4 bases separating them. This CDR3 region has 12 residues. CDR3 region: CASSFPNQPQHF. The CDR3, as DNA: TGTGCCAGCAGCTTTCCAAATCAGCCCCAGCATTTT.

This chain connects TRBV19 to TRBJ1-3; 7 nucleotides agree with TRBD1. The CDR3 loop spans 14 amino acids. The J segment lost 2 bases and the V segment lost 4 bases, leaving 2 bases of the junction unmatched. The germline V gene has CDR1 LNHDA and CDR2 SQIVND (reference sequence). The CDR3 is CASSTTGPGNTIYF. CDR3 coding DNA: TGTGCCAGTAGTACGACAGGGCCTGGAAACACCATATATTTT.

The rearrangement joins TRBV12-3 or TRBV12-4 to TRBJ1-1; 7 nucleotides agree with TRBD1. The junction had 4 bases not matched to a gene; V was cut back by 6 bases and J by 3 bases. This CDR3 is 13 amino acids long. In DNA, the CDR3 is TGTGCCAGCAGGGCGGACAGGTACACTGAAGCTTTCTTT. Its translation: CASRADRYTEAFF.

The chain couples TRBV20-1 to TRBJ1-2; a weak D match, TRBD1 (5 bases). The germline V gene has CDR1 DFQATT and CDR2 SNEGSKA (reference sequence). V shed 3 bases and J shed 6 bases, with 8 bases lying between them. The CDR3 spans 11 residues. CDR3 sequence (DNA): TGCAGTGCTAGTTTAGGGGATGGCTACACCTTC. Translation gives CSASLGDGYTF.

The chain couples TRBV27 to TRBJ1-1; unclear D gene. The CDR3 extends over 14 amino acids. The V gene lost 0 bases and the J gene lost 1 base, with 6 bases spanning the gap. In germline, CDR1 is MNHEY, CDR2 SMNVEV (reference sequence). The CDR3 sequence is CASSLSGTNTEAFF. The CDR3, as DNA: TGTGCCAGCAGTTTATCGGGCACGAACACTGAAGCTTTCTTT.

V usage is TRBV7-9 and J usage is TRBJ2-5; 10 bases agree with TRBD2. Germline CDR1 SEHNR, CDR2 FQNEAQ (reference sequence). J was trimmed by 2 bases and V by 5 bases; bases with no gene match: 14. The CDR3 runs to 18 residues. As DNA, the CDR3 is TGTGCCAGCAGCCTACAATGGGTCCTAGCGGGGGCTCAAGAGACCCAGTACTTC. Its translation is CASSLQWVLAGAQETQYF.

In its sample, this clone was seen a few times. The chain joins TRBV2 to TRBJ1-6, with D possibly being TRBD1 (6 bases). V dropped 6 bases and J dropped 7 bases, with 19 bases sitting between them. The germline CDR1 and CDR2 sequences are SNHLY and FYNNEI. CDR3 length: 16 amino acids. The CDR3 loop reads CASSGTGWTANSPLHF. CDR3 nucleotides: TGTGCCAGCAGCGGGACCGGTTGGACAGCGAATTCACCCCTCCACTTT.

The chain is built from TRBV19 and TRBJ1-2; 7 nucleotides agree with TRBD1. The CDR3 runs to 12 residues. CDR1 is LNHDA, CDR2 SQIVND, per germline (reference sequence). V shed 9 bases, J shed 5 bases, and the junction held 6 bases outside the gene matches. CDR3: CASGDSLYGYTF. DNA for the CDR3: TGTGCCAGCGGGGACAGCTTGTATGGCTACACCTTC.

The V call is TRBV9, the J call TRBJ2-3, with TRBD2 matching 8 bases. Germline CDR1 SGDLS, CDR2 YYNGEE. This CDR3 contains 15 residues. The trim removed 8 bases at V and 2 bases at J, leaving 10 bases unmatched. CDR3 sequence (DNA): TGTGCCAGTTCCGGGGGGGCCAGGGTCACAGATACGCAGTATTTT. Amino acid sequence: CASSGGARVTDTQYF.

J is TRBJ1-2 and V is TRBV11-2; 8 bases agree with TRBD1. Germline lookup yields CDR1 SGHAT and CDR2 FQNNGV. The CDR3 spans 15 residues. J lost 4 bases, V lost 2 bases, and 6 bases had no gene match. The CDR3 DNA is TGTGCCAGCAGCTTATCAGACAGGGGCCCCTATGGCTACACCTTC. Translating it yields CASSLSDRGPYGYTF.

CDR3 sequence reads: CASSPGQVAYEQYF. CDR3 DNA sequence: TGTGCCAGCAGCCCCGGACAGGTGGCTTACGAGCAGTACTTC. The gene calls are TRBV6-5 and TRBJ2-7; the match to TRBD1 covers 7 bases. The germline V gene has CDR1 MNHEY and CDR2 SVGAGI. The V segment lost 6 bases and the J segment 4 bases; nucleotides outside the gene matches: 9. This CDR3 comprises 14 residues.

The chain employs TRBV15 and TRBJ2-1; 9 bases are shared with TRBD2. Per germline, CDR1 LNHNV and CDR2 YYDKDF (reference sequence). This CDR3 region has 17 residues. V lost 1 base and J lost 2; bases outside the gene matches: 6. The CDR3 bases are TGTGCCACCAGCAGAGGAGCGGGGGGCAGAACCTACAATGAGCAGTTCTTC. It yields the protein CATSRGAGGRTYNEQFF.

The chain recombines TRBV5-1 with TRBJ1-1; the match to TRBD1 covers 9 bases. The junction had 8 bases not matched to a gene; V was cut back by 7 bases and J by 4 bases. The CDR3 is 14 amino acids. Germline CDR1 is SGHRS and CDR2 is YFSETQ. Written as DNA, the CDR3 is TGCGCCAGCGCCCTGACAGGGGGTGGCACTGAAGCTTTCTTT. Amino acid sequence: CASALTGGGTEAFF.